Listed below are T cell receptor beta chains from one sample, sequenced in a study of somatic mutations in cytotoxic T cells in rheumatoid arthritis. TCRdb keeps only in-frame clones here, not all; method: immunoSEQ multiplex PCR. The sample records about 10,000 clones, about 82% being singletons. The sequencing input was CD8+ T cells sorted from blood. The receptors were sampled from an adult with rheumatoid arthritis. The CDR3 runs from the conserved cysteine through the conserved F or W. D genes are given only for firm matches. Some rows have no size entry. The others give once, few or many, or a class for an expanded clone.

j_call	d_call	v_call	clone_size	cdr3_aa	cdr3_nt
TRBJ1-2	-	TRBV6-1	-	CASRSPYGYTF	TGTGCCAGCAGGAGCCCCTATGGCTACACCTTC
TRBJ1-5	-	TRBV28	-	CASSLGGLSNQPQHF	TGTGCCAGCAGTTTGGGCGGGTTGAGCAATCAGCCCCAGCATTTT
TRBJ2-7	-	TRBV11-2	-	CASSPGQLYEQYF	TGTGCCAGCAGCCCCGGACAGCTCTACGAGCAGTACTTC
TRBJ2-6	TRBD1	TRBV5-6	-	CASSPLTGVGANVLTF	TGTGCCAGCAGCCCTTTAACAGGGGTTGGGGCCAACGTCCTGACTTTC
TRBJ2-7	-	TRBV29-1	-	CSVARDHFYEQYF	TGCAGCGTTGCCCGGGACCATTTCTACGAGCAGTACTTC
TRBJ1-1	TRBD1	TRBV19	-	CASSSQGVSTEAFF	TGTGCCAGTAGTTCACAGGGGGTAAGCACTGAAGCTTTCTTT
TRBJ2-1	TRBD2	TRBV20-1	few	CSAFSGRALF	TGCAGTGCTTTTAGCGGGAGGGCGCTCTTC
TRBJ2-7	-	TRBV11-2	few	CASSLEASSSYEQYF	TGTGCCAGCAGCTTAGAAGCCTCAAGCTCCTACGAGCAGTACTTC
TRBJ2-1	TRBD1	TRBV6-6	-	CASSAQGASYNEQFF	TGTGCCAGCAGTGCACAGGGGGCCTCCTACAATGAGCAGTTCTTC
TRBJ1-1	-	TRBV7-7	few	CASSLVVSDTEAFF	TGTGCTAGCAGCCTGGTAGTTAGTGACACTGAAGCTTTCTTT
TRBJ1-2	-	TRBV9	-	CASSYGPRSNGYTF	TGTGCCAGCAGCTACGGGCCCAGATCGAATGGCTACACCTTC
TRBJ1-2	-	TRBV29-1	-	CSVESLGTAINYGYTF	TGCAGCGTTGAGTCTCTTGGGACGGCGATTAACTATGGCTACACCTTC